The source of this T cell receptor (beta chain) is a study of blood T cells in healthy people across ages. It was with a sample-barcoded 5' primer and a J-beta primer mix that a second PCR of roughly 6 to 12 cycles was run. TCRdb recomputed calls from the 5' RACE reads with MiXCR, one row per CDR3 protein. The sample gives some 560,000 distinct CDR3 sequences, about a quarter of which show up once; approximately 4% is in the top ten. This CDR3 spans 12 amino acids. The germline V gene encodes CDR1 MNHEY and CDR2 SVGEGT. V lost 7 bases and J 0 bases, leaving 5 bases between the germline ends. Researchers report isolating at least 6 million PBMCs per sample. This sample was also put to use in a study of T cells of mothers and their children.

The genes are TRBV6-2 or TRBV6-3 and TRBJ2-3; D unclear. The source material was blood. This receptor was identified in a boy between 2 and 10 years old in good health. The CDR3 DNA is TGTGCCAGCAAGTCAAGCACAGATACGCAGTATTTT. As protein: CASKSSTDTQYF.